The next 5 T cell receptor beta chains were all read from a single sample in a study of T cells in Graves' hyperthyroidism and ophthalmopathy. Template material for amplifying TCR beta CDR3 regions consisted of RNA transcripts. RT-PCR in the first round (using the HTBI primer set) targeted the TCR CDR3. TCRdb reanalysed the multiplex PCR reads using MiXCR and keeps one entry per CDR3 protein. There are about 610,000 distinct CDR3 sequences in the sample; more than 15% occur only once, and under 3.5% lies in the top ten. Sequencing input: blood. The receptors were gathered from a woman between 40 and 55 years old with Graves' ophthalmopathy.

The chain couples TRBV10-3 to TRBJ2-1; 9 positions agree with TRBD2. The CDR3 has 16 residues. V trimming: 2 bases; J trimming: 3 bases; junction bases outside the gene matches: 5. The V gene's germline CDR1 is ENHRY and CDR2 SYGVKD. CDR3 nucleotides: TGTGCCATCAGTGAGATCTCTAGCGGGGACTACAATGAGCAGTTCTTC. As protein: CAISEISSGDYNEQFF.

This clonotype was seen repeatedly, ten times or more. This chain connects TRBV30 to TRBJ1-2; TRBD1 is a possible D gene (5 bases). CDR1 is GTSNPN and CDR2 is SVGIG in the germline V gene (reference sequence). CDR3 size: 11 residues. V was trimmed by 3 bases and J by 7 bases, leaving 9 bases between them. CDR3 coding DNA: TGTGCCTGGAGGGGGGGGAGTGGCTACACCTTC. It codes for CAWRGGSGYTF. Full variable domain (missing parts from reference TRBV30 and TRBJ1-2): SQTIHQWPATLVQPVGSPLSLECTVEGTSNPNLYWYRQAAGRGLQLLFYSVGIGQISSEVPQNLSASRPQDRQFILSSKKLLLSDSGFYLCAWRGGSGYTFGSGTRLTVV.

This clonotype has a count of ten or more. The CDR3 DNA reads as TGTGCCAGCAGTTTCCAGCGGACAGATACGCAGTATTTT. Translation gives CASSFQRTDTQYF. The chain recombines TRBV6-1 with TRBJ2-3; a possible D gene is TRBD2 (5 bases). The CDR3 has 13 residues. Per the germline V gene, CDR1 is MNHNS and CDR2 is SASEGT. Between the trimmed V and J ends, which lost 5 bases and 3 bases, there was a span of 9 bases.

The V call is TRBV10-3, the J call TRBJ2-1; 8 bases agree with TRBD2. Germline CDR1 is ENHRY and CDR2 is SYGVKD. This CDR3 comprises 15 residues. After removal of 3 bases from V and 6 bases from J, the junction contained 7 bases not matched to a gene. CDR3 coding DNA: TGTGCCATCAGTGAAAGGGGACTAGACTCCAATGAGCAGTTCTTC. It translates to CAISERGLDSNEQFF.

This clonotype appeared many times. The rearrangement joins TRBV11-3 to TRBJ2-1, with a possible D match to TRBD2 (6 bases). Trimming removed 5 bases from V and 2 bases from J, with 22 bases in between. The CDR3 sequence is 18 residues long. From germline, CDR1 is SGHNT and CDR2 YENEEA. Here the CDR3 reads CASSVARHGGAAYNEQFF. The CDR3 DNA follows: TGTGCCAGCAGCGTCGCCCGGCACGGGGGTGCGGCCTACAATGAGCAGTTCTTC.